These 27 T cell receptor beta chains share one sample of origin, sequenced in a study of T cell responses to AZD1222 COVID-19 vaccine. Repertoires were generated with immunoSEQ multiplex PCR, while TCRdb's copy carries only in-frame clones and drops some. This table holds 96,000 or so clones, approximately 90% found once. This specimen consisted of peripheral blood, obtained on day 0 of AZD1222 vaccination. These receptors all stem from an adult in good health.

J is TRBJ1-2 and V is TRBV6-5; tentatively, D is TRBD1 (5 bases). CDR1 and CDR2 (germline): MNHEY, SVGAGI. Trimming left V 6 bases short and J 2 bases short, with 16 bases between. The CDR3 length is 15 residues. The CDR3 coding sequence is TGTGCCAGCAGCGCCGCGAGGGGTCCCAACTATGGCTACACCTTC. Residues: CASSAARGPNYGYTF.

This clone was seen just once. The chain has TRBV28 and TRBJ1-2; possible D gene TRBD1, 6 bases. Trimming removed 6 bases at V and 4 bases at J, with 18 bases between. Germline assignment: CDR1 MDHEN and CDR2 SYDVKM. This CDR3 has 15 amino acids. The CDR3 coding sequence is TGTGCCAGCAGCCGGGCAGACAGGCAAAGCTATGGCTACACCTTC. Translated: CASSRADRQSYGYTF.

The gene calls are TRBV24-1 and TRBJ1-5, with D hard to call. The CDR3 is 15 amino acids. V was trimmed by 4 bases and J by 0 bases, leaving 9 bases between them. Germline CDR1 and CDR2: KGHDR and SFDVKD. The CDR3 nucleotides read TGTGCCACCAGTGAGAGCAAGTATAGCAATCAGCCCCAGCATTTT. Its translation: CATSESKYSNQPQHF.

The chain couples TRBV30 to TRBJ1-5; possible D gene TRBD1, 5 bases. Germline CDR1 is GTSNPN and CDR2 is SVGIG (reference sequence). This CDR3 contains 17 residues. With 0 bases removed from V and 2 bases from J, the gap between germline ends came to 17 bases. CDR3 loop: CAWSVPGTNNRNQPQHF. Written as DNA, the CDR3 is TGTGCCTGGAGTGTACCCGGGACGAATAACCGCAATCAGCCCCAGCATTTT.

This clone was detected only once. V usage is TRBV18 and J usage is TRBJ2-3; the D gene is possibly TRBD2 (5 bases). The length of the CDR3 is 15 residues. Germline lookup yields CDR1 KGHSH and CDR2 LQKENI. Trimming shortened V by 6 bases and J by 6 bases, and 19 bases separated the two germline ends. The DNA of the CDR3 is TGTGCCAGCTCTGCGGGTCTCCCTCCACGGGATACGCAGTATTTT. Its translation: CASSAGLPPRDTQYF.

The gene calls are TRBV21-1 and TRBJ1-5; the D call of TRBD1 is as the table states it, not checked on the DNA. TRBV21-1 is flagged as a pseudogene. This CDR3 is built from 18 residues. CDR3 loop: CASSKLPEIQGSNQPQHF. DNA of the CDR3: TGTGCCAGCAGCAAACTCCCGGAAATTCAGGGAAGCAATCAGCCCCAGCATTTT.

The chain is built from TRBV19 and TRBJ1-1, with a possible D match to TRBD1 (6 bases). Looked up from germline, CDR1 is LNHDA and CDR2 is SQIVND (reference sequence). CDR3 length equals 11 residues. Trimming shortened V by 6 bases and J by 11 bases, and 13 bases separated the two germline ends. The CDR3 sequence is CASSTTGYAFF. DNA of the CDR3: TGTGCCAGTAGCACAACAGGGTATGCTTTCTTT.

The CDR3 DNA is TGTGCCTGGACGTACGGGACAAACACAGATACGCAGTATTTT. This encodes CAWTYGTNTDTQYF. The chain links TRBV30 to TRBJ2-3; maybe TRBD1 (6 bases). V was clipped by 4 bases and J by 2 bases, with 13 bases between them. The CDR3 extends over 14 amino acids. CDR1 and CDR2 (germline): GTSNPN, SVGIG (reference sequence).

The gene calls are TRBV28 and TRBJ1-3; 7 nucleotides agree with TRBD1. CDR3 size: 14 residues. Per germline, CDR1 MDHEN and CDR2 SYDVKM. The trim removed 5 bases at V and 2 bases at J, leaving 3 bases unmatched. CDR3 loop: CASSPDRAGNTIYF. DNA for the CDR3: TGTGCCAGCAGTCCCGACAGGGCTGGAAACACCATATATTTT.

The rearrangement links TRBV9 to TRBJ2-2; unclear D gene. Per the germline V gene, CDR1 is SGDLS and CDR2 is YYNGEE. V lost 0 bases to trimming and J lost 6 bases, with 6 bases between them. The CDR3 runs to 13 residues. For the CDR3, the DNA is TGTGCCAGCAGCGTAGACTTGGCCGGGGAGCTGTTTTTT. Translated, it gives CASSVDLAGELFF.

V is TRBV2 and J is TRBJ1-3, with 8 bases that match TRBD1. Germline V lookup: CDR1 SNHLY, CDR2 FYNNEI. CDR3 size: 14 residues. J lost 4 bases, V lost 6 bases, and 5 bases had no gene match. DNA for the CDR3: TGTGCCAGCAGCCGACAGGGGAGAGGAAACACCATATATTTT. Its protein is CASSRQGRGNTIYF.

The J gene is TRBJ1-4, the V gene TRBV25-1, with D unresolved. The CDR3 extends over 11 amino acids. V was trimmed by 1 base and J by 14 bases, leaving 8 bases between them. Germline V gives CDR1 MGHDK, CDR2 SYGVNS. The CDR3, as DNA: TGTGCCAGCAGTGAATCCACCATGCTGTTTTTT. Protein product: CASSESTMLFF. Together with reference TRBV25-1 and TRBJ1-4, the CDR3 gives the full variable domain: EADIYQTPRYLVIGTGKKITLECSQTMGHDKMYWYQQDPGMELHLIHYSYGVNSTEKGDLSSESTVSRIRTEHFPLTLESARPSHTSQYLCASSESTMLFFGSGTQLSVL.

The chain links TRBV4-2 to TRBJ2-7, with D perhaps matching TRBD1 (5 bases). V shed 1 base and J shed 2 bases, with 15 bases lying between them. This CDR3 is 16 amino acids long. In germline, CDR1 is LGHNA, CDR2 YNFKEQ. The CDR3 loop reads CASSQALMTATYEQYF. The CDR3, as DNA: TGTGCCAGCAGCCAAGCCCTAATGACAGCTACCTACGAGCAGTACTTC.

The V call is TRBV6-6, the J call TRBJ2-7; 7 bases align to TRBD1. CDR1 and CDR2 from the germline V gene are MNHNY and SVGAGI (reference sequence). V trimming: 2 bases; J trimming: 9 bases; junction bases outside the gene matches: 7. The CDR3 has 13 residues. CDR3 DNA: TGTGCCAGCAGTTACGGACAGGCGGTGGGGCAGTACTTC. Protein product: CASSYGQAVGQYF.

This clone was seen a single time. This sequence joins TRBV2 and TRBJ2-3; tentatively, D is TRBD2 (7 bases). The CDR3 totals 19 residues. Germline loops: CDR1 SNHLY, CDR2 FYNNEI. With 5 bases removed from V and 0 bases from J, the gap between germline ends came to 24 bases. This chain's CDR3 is CASSLQPWGGEDSTDTQYF. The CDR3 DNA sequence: TGTGCCAGCAGTCTCCAGCCTTGGGGGGGCGAAGACAGCACAGATACGCAGTATTTT.

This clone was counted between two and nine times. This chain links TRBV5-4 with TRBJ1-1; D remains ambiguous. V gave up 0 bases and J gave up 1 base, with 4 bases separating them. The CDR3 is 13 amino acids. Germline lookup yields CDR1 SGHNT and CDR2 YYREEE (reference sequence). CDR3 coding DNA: TGTGCCAGCAGCTTGGAACAGAACACTGAAGCTTTCTTT. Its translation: CASSLEQNTEAFF.

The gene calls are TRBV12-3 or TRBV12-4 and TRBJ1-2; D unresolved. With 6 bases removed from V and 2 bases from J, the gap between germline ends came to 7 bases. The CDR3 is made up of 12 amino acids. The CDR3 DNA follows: TGTGCCAGCAGGATCCTAAACTATGGCTACACCTTC. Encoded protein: CASRILNYGYTF.

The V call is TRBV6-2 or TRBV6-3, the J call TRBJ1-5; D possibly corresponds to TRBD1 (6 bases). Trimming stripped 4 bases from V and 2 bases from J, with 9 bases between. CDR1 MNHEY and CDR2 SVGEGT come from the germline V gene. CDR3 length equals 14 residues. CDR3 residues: CASSSSGGNQPQHF. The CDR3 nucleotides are TGTGCCAGCAGTTCATCAGGGGGCAATCAGCCCCAGCATTTT.

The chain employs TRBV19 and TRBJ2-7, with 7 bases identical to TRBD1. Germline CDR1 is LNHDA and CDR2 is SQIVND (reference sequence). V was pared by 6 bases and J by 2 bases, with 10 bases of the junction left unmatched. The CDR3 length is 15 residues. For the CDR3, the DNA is TGTGCCAGTAGCCGATCCGGGACAGACACCTACGAGCAGTACTTC. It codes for CASSRSGTDTYEQYF.

CDR3 in DNA: TGTGCCAGCAGCGCCTTTGGCACAAACTATGGCTACACCTTC. It yields the protein CASSAFGTNYGYTF. The V gene is TRBV2, the J gene TRBJ1-2; D unclear. The germline V and J ends were trimmed by 6 bases and 2 bases, with 13 bases remaining between them. Germline CDR1 SNHLY, CDR2 FYNNEI. The CDR3 consists of 14 residues.

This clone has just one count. In DNA form, the CDR3 reads TGTGCCAGCAGCTCCGGCGGGGGGCCCTACGAGCAGTACTTC. Amino acid sequence: CASSSGGGPYEQYF. This chain connects TRBV5-5 to TRBJ2-7, with TRBD2 identical over 8 bases. The CDR3 runs to 14 residues. The germline CDR1 and CDR2 sequences are SGHKS and YYEKEE (reference sequence). With 3 bases clipped from V and 2 bases from J, the junction kept 4 bases outside the gene matches.

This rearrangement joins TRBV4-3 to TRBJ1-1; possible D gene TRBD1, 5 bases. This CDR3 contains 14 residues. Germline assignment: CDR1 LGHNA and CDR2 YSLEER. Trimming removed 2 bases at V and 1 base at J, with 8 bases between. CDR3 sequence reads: CASSQRGANTEAFF. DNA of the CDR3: TGCGCCAGCAGCCAACGCGGGGCGAACACTGAAGCTTTCTTT.

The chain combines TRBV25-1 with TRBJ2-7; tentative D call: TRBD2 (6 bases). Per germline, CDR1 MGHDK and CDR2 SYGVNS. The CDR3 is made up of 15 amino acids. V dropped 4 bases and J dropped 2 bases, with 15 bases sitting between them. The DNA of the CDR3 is TGTGCCAGCAGTGTTTGGACGGGGGATACCTACGAGCAGTACTTC. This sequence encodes CASSVWTGDTYEQYF.

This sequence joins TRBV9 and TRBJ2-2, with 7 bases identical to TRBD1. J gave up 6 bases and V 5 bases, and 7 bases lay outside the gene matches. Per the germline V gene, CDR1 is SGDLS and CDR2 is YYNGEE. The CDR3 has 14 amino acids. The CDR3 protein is CASREGTEAGELFF. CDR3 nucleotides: TGTGCCAGCAGAGAGGGGACAGAGGCCGGGGAGCTGTTTTTT. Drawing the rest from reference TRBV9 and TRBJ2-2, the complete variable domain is DSGVTQTPKHLITATGQRVTLRCSPRSGDLSVYWYQQSLDQGLQFLIQYYNGEERAKGNILERFSAQQFPDLHSELNLSSLELGDSALYFCASREGTEAGELFFGEGSRLTVL.

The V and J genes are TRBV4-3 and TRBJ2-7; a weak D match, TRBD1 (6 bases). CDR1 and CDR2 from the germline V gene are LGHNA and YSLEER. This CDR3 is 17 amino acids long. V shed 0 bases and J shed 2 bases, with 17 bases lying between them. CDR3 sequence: CASSQDWGRGHTYEQYF. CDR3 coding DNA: TGCGCCAGCAGCCAAGATTGGGGCAGGGGCCATACCTACGAGCAGTACTTC.

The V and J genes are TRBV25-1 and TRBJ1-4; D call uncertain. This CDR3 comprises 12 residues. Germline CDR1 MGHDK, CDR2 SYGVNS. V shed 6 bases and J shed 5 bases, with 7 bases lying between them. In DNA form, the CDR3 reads TGTGCCAGCAGCTTAGGGAATGAAAAACTGTTTTTT. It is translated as CASSLGNEKLFF.

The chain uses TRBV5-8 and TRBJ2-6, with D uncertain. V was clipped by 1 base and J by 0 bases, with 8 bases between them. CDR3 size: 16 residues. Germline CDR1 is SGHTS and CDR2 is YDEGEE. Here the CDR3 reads CASSLIGRSGANVLTF. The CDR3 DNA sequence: TGTGCCAGCAGCTTGATCGGGCGCTCTGGGGCCAACGTCCTGACTTTC.